Listed below are T cell receptor beta chains from one sample, sequenced in a study of human T cells and chemical hapten exposure. TCRdb re-called the RACE reads through MiXCR, storing one row per CDR3 protein. This table holds more than 150,000 distinct CDR3 sequences, around 25% found once. Sequences were derived from whole blood, sampled in connection with sensitization to the hapten diphenylcyclopropenone (DPC). The receptors were gathered from a woman aged 40 to 55 with alopecia areata. Some clones in this sample may be carry-over from other donors' samples. Both conserved end residues are part of each CDR3. The D gene is left open where the match is weak. Clone sizes are given selectively: once, few, many, or a class where the clone is expanded.

TGCGCCAGCAGCTTGACCAGCGCCTACGAGCAGTACTTC,CASSLTSAYEQYF,TRBJ2-7,TRBV5-1,.,.
TGTGCCAGCAGTTTCGTCCAGGGGGGAACGGACGAGCAGTACTTC,CASSFVQGGTDEQYF,TRBJ2-7,TRBV27,.,few
TGTGCCAGCAGCTTCGTAGCTCGGAATGAGCAGTCCTTC,CASSFVARNEQSF,TRBJ2-1,TRBV7-2,.,once
TGCAGCGTGATGGACCCCGGACAGGGGTCAATCGCTGAAGCTTTCTTT,CSVMDPGQGSIAEAFF,TRBJ1-1,TRBV29-1,TRBD1,few
TGTGCCAGCTCACCGCAAGCCGGGACAACGGGTCCAGGCGAGCAGTACTTC,CASSPQAGTTGPGEQYF,TRBJ2-7,TRBV18,.,few
TGTGCCAGCAGCCGCACCGGGACAGCGAACACCGGGGAGCTGTTTTTT,CASSRTGTANTGELFF,TRBJ2-2,TRBV28,TRBD1,.
TGTGCCAGCAGTCGGACTAGCGGGAGCTCAGATACGCAGTATTTT,CASSRTSGSSDTQYF,TRBJ2-3,TRBV6-4,TRBD2,many
TGTGCCAGCACCCGAAGGGGCCCCTACGAGCAGTACTTC,CASTRRGPYEQYF,TRBJ2-7,TRBV5-6,.,few
TGTGCCAGCAGCCAAGATACAGCGGGAGGACAAGAGACCCAGTACTTC,CASSQDTAGGQETQYF,TRBJ2-5,TRBV3-1,TRBD2,few
TGTGCCAGCTCACGGGCCCATAGCGGGAGCTCCTACGAGCAGTACTTC,CASSRAHSGSSYEQYF,TRBJ2-7,TRBV18,TRBD2,few
TGCAGCGTTGTCGGCTCCTCCGCGGCAGATACGCAGTATTTT,CSVVGSSAADTQYF,TRBJ2-3,TRBV29-1,.,few
TGCGCCAGCAGCTCGCAAGATGGACAGATCACCTACGAGCAGTACTTC,CASSSQDGQITYEQYF,TRBJ2-7,TRBV5-1,.,.
TGTGCCAGCAGCTTAGACAATGCGGGGGCCAACGTCCTGACTTTC,CASSLDNAGANVLTF,TRBJ2-6,TRBV7-9,.,.
TGTGCCAGCAGCACCCGACAGGGGAGCTATGGCTACACCTTC,CASSTRQGSYGYTF,TRBJ1-2,TRBV7-2,TRBD1,few
TGCGCCAGCAGCCCAACGAACCGGGACTTCCGCCAAGAGACCCAGTACTTC,CASSPTNRDFRQETQYF,TRBJ2-5,TRBV4-1,.,few
TGTGCCAGCAGTTTATTACTCCGCTCTGGAAACACCATATATTTT,CASSLLLRSGNTIYF,TRBJ1-3,TRBV28,.,.
TGTGCCAGCAGCTTAGGGCTTCACAGCAGCACAGATACGCAGTATTTT,CASSLGLHSSTDTQYF,TRBJ2-3,TRBV7-2,.,few
TGTGCCAGCAGCTCCCAGGGAGGCAATTCACCCCTCCACTTT,CASSSQGGNSPLHF,TRBJ1-6,TRBV7-2,.,.
TGTGCCAGCAGCCGCCATGGGTCTAGGGCAGATACGCAGTATTTT,CASSRHGSRADTQYF,TRBJ2-3,TRBV14,.,.